This TCR beta chain was captured by sequencing in a study of beta chain features in type 1 diabetes. Looked up from germline, CDR1 is MGHRA and CDR2 is YSYEKL. Trimming stripped 0 bases from V and 7 bases from J, with 13 bases between. This CDR3 spans 14 amino acids. Study-wide results and caveats: For Type 1 diabetes patients, all four CD4+ subsets carried TCRB CDR3s that were moderately but significantly shorter.

A single heparinised blood sample, averaging about 120 mL, was obtained per donor. In all sorted populations, purity surpassed 98%. This clone was counted a few times. The antigen remains unidentified. Expressed TCRB transcripts got sequenced, as all isolated RNA was reverse transcribed. Method: immunoSEQ multiplex PCR; TCRdb's copy keeps in-frame clones and lacks some. The data show around 600,000 clones, 9.5% to 15% seen once. The chain joins TRBV4-1 to TRBJ2-7; unclear D gene. Sequencing input: naive CD4+ T cells from blood. This sequence originates from a man between 25 and 39 years old with type 1 diabetes. CDR3 bases: TGCGCCAGCAGCCAAGATAGTCTAGTCGGGGAGCAGTACTTC. This encodes CASSQDSLVGEQYF.